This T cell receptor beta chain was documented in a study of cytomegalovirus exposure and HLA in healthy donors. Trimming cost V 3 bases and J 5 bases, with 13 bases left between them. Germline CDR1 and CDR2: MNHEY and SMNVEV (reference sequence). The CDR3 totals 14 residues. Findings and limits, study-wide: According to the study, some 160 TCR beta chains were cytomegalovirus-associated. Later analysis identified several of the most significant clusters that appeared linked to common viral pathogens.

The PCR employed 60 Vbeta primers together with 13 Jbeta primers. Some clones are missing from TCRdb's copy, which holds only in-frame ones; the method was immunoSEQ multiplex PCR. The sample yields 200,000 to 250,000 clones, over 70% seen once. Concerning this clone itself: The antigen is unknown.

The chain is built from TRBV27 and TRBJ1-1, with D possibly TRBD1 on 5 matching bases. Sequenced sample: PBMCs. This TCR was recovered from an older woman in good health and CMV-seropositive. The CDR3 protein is CASSLGQGDTEAFF. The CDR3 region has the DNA TGTGCCAGCAGTTTGGGGCAGGGTGATACTGAAGCTTTCTTT.